The subject of this entry is one TCR beta chain. The V end lost 6 bases, the J end lost 0 bases, and 11 bases lay between the germline ends. Per germline, CDR1 LNHDA and CDR2 SQIVND (reference sequence). The CDR3 contains 15 residues. The sample is drawn from a study of control samples from healthy donors and cancer patients. The data were produced by immunoSEQ multiplex PCR, yet TCRdb's version contains in-frame clones alone and is incomplete. Of some 150,000 clones listed, approximately 94% were seen once; the top ten hold 14%. The sequenced material came from PBMCs. This TCR was recovered from a man in his 60s with colorectal cancer. This rearrangement joins TRBV19 to TRBJ1-4; tentatively, D is TRBD1 (6 bases). The CDR3, as DNA: TGTGCCAGTAGGCCCCGGACAGCAACTAATGAAAAACTGTTTTTT. Translating it yields CASRPRTATNEKLFF.